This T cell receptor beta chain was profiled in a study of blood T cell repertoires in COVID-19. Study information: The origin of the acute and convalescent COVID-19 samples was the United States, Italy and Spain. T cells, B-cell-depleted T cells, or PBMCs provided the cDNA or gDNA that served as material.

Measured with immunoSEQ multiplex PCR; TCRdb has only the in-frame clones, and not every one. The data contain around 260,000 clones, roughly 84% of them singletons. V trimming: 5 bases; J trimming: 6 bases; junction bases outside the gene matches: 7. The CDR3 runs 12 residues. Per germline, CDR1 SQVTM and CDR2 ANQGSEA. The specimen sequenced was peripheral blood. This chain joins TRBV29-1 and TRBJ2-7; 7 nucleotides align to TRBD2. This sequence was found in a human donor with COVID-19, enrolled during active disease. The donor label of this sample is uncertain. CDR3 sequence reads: CSVFTTGGEQYF. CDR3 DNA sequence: TGCAGCGTTTTTACTACGGGAGGCGAGCAGTACTTC.